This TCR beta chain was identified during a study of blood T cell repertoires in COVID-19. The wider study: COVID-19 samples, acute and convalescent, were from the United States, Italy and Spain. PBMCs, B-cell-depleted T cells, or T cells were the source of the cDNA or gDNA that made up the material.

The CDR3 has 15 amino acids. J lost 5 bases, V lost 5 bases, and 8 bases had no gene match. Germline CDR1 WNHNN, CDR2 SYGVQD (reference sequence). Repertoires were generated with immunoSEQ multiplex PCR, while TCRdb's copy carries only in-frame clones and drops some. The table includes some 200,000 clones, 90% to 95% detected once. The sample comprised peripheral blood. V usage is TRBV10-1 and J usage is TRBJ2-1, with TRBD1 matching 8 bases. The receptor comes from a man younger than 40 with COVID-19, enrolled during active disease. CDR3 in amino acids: CASSPRQGRNNEQFF. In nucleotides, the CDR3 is TGCGCCAGCAGTCCCAGACAGGGGCGGAACAATGAGCAGTTCTTC.